The 32 T cell receptor beta chains listed next were all sequenced from one sample in a study of beta chain features in type 1 diabetes. Regarding the study as a whole: Among all four CD4+ subsets, Type 1 diabetes patients had TCRB CDR3s that were moderately but significantly shorter.

The whole isolated RNA underwent reverse transcription, so sequencing captured expressed TCRB transcripts. Assay used: immunoSEQ multiplex PCR; TCRdb lists only in-frame clones, some missing. The table has roughly 400,000 clones, over 8.5% seen once. Their antigens are not known. The sequenced sample consisted of central memory CD4+ T cells from blood. Receptors originate from a man aged 30-40 years with type 1 diabetes.

This clone showed up many times. The chain joins TRBV28 to TRBJ2-3; D uncertain. The CDR3 runs 16 residues. Trimming pared 6 bases from V and 0 bases from J, leaving 16 bases between. Germline values: CDR1 MDHEN, CDR2 SYDVKM. The CDR3 DNA sequence: TGTGCCAGCAGCCTCCGTAGGACCCTCAGCACAGATACGCAGTATTTT. This gives the protein CASSLRRTLSTDTQYF.

This chain links TRBV5-4 with TRBJ1-2, with unresolved D. Looked up from germline, CDR1 is SGHNT and CDR2 is YYREEE (reference sequence). The CDR3 runs 15 residues. With 0 bases removed from V and 4 bases from J, the gap between germline ends came to 13 bases. CDR3: CASSLGGGRSYGYTF. CDR3 sequence (DNA): TGTGCCAGCAGCTTGGGGGGAGGGAGAAGCTATGGCTACACCTTC.

Only a few counts were recorded for this clone. The chain couples TRBV7-2 to TRBJ2-7; 8 bases are a match to TRBD2. Unmatched junction bases numbered 3, after V lost 0 bases and J lost 5 bases. The germline V gene encodes CDR1 SGHTA and CDR2 FQGNSA. The CDR3 runs to 14 residues. CDR3 sequence: CASSLAGLVHEQYF. In DNA, the CDR3 is TGTGCCAGCAGCTTAGCGGGACTAGTACACGAGCAGTACTTC.

This clone was picked up a small number of times. The chain has TRBV5-4 and TRBJ2-4, with 8 positions matching TRBD1. This CDR3 has 16 residues. CDR1 is SGHNT and CDR2 is YYREEE in the germline V gene (reference sequence). Trimming at V came to 4 bases and at J to 7 bases, leaving 13 bases not matched to a gene. The CDR3 spells CASSQGRPGQVNIQYF. CDR3 nucleotides: TGTGCCAGCAGCCAAGGCCGACCGGGACAGGTGAACATTCAGTACTTC.

The rearrangement links TRBV11-3 to TRBJ2-1; 7 nucleotides line up with TRBD2. Trimming cost V 2 bases and J 5 bases; bases outside gene matches: 12. This CDR3 is built from 17 residues. Germline V gene lookup returns CDR1 SGHNT and CDR2 YENEEA. CDR3 in amino acids: CASSLRMGGGEDNEQFF. CDR3 nucleotide sequence: TGTGCCAGCAGCTTACGGATGGGGGGAGGGGAGGACAATGAGCAGTTCTTC.

This chain connects TRBV11-1 to TRBJ2-1; TRBD2 agrees at 9 bases. With V trimmed by 9 bases and J by 7 bases, 7 bases remained unmatched. The CDR3 is 13 amino acids. Germline values: CDR1 SGHAT, CDR2 FQDESV (reference sequence). This CDR3 is CARASGRSNEQFF. The CDR3, as DNA: TGTGCCAGGGCCAGCGGGAGGTCGAATGAGCAGTTCTTC.

This clone was detected a few times. The chain has TRBV7-2 and TRBJ2-7, with unresolved D. The CDR3 contains 13 residues. Trimming pared 2 bases from V and 3 bases from J, leaving 8 bases between. Germline CDR1 SGHTA, CDR2 FQGNSA. The CDR3 loop reads CASSLLSGYEQYF. CDR3 nucleotide sequence: TGTGCCAGCAGCTTATTGTCGGGCTACGAGCAGTACTTC.

The chain uses TRBV27 and TRBJ1-5, with 7 positions matching TRBD1. After removal of 10 bases from V and 2 bases from J, the junction contained 11 bases not matched to a gene. The CDR3 length is 15 residues. Per the germline V gene, CDR1 is MNHEY and CDR2 is SMNVEV (reference sequence). The CDR3 is CATRRIGTGNQPQHF. As DNA, the CDR3 is TGTGCCACCAGGCGGATTGGGACAGGCAATCAGCCCCAGCATTTT.

A few counts support this clone. Other nucleotide sequences in the sample specify the same CDR3. The V and J genes are TRBV28 and TRBJ2-7, with no clear D. Germline V gene lookup returns CDR1 MDHEN and CDR2 SYDVKM. The CDR3 runs to 11 residues. With 6 bases removed from V and 4 bases from J, the gap between germline ends came to 7 bases. The CDR3 sequence is CASSLQYEQYF. The CDR3 DNA follows: TGTGCCAGCAGCTTGCAATACGAGCAGTACTTC.

Points on this clone: In the same sample, other DNA sequences code for this CDR3. The J gene is TRBJ2-7, the V gene TRBV4-1, with 7 bases identical to TRBD1. The CDR3 is 14 amino acids. CDR1 is MGHRA and CDR2 is YSYEKL in the germline V gene. CDR3 coding DNA: TGCGCTAGTAGAGAGAGACAGGGCATCCACGAGCAGTACTTC. It is translated as CASRERQGIHEQYF.

V is TRBV11-1 and J is TRBJ2-2, with 7 bases aligning to TRBD1. V trimming: 1 base; J trimming: 5 bases; junction bases outside the gene matches: 4. The CDR3 covers 15 residues. Germline V CDR1 and CDR2: SGHAT, FQDESV (reference sequence). This CDR3 reads CASSLGRGRTGELFF. CDR3 coding DNA: TGTGCCAGCAGCTTAGGAAGGGGGCGAACCGGGGAGCTGTTTTTT.

This clone was observed a handful of times. This rearrangement joins TRBV11-2 to TRBJ2-3, with 8 nucleotides matching TRBD2. The CDR3 loop spans 16 amino acids. Looked up from germline, CDR1 is SGHAT and CDR2 is FQNNGV. J lost 3 bases, V lost 4 bases, and 9 bases had no gene match. DNA for the CDR3: TGTGCCAGCAGCTACAAGCGGGGGAGCCGAACAGATACGCAGTATTTT. This gives the protein CASSYKRGSRTDTQYF.

Here the CDR3 reads CAWSALAGVYETQYF. The CDR3 DNA sequence: TGTGCCTGGAGTGCCCTAGCGGGAGTCTACGAGACCCAGTACTTC. The chain employs TRBV30 and TRBJ2-5, with 10 bases fitting TRBD2. Trimming cost V 1 base and J 5 bases; bases outside gene matches: 7. This CDR3 is built from 15 residues. CDR1 is GTSNPN, CDR2 SVGIG, per germline (reference sequence).

Only a few counts were recorded for this clone. V and J are TRBV11-2 and TRBJ2-3, with 7 positions matching TRBD1. In germline, CDR1 is SGHAT, CDR2 FQNNGV. J gave up 4 bases and V 6 bases, and 1 base lay outside the gene matches. This CDR3 region has 12 residues. CDR3 nucleotides: TGTGCCAGCAGACAGGGGCCAGATACGCAGTATTTT. It encodes CASRQGPDTQYF.

This chain joins TRBV5-1 and TRBJ2-7; 7 nucleotides agree with TRBD1. With 4 bases clipped from V and 9 bases from J, the junction kept 4 bases outside the gene matches. This CDR3 contains 11 residues. Germline V gene sequence: CDR1 SGHRS, CDR2 YFSETQ. The CDR3 protein is CASSQQGLQYF. CDR3 nucleotide sequence: TGCGCCAGCAGCCAACAGGGGCTGCAGTACTTC. The whole variable domain, filled in from reference TRBV5-1 and TRBJ2-7, reads KAGVTQTPRYLIKTRGQQVTLSCSPISGHRSVSWYQQTPGQGLQFLFEYFSETQRNKGNFPGRFSGRQFSNSRSEMNVSTLELGDSALYLCASSQQGLQYFGPGTRLTVT.

This clone was counted only a few times. This chain uses TRBV21-1 with TRBJ2-2; TRBD2 is taken as the D call from the table, unchecked against the DNA. TRBV21-1 is marked as a pseudogene. CDR3 size: 18 residues. CDR3 nucleotides: TGTGCCAGCAGCAAAGGTGGAAGGACTAGCCCCTATCCCGGGGAGCTGTTTTTT. Its protein product is CASSKGGRTSPYPGELFF.

The rearrangement uses TRBV19 and TRBJ2-1; 11 bases map to TRBD1. V dropped 9 bases and J dropped 7; count of bases not matched to a gene: 14. The CDR3 has 16 amino acids. CDR1 is LNHDA, CDR2 SQIVND, per germline (reference sequence). CDR3 sequence (DNA): TGTGCCAGCAGGAACGGCCGGGACAGGGGGGGAAATGAGCAGTTCTTC. This translates into CASRNGRDRGGNEQFF.

The table lists this clone with a few counts. This chain uses TRBV23-1 with TRBJ2-7; D possibly corresponds to TRBD1 (6 bases). TRBV23-1 is noted as an ORF with a role that remains uncertain. The CDR3 has 17 amino acids. Trimming pared 6 bases from V and 1 base from J, leaving 22 bases between. The chain's CDR3 is CASRLRTTRGPSYEQYF. CDR3 in DNA: TGCGCCAGCAGACTCAGGACGACCAGGGGACCATCCTACGAGCAGTACTTC.

This clone was seen more than once but under ten times. V usage is TRBV6-6 and J usage is TRBJ2-7; 11 bases are shared with TRBD1. Germline-derived CDR1 and CDR2 are MNHNY and SVGAGI (reference sequence). Trimming cost V 3 bases and J 6 bases; bases outside gene matches: 10. The CDR3 totals 16 residues. The CDR3 sequence: CASSYGAPGQGGEQYF. CDR3 nucleotide sequence: TGTGCCAGCAGTTATGGGGCACCGGGACAGGGGGGCGAGCAGTACTTC.

In its sample, this clone was seen a few times. The chain uses TRBV6-1 and TRBJ2-3; 8 bases match TRBD2. This CDR3 has 14 amino acids. Germline lookup yields CDR1 MNHNS and CDR2 SASEGT. The V segment lost 6 bases and the J segment 4 bases; nucleotides outside the gene matches: 6. CDR3 amino acids: CASRRAGGPDTQYF. CDR3 nucleotide sequence: TGTGCCAGCAGGAGGGCGGGAGGCCCAGATACGCAGTATTTT.

This clone has more than one count but fewer than ten. Other DNA sequences of this sample code for an identical CDR3. This chain uses TRBV28 with TRBJ1-2; the D is unclear. The germline V gene encodes CDR1 MDHEN and CDR2 SYDVKM. V dropped 5 bases and J dropped 2 bases, with 9 bases sitting between them. This CDR3 region has 13 residues. Written as DNA, the CDR3 is TGTGCCAGCAGTCTTGGACGGAACTATGGCTACACCTTC. Translation gives CASSLGRNYGYTF.

This clone was counted a few times. V is TRBV2 and J is TRBJ2-2; a possible D gene is TRBD2 (6 bases). CDR3 length: 15 residues. The V gene's germline CDR1 is SNHLY and CDR2 FYNNEI. Trimming pared 7 bases from V and 7 bases from J, leaving 19 bases between. The CDR3 loop reads CASTRLGIEGGELFF. In DNA form, the CDR3 reads TGTGCCAGCACCCGACTAGGAATTGAAGGCGGGGAGCTGTTTTTT. Using reference TRBV2 and TRBJ2-2 for the parts outside the CDR3, the full variable domain is EPEVTQTPSHQVTQMGQEVILRCVPISNHLYFYWYRQILGQKVEFLVSFYNNEISEKSEIFDDQFSVERPDGSNFTLKIRSTKLEDSAMYFCASTRLGIEGGELFFGEGSRLTVL.

CDR3 DNA: TGTGCCAGCAGCTTGGCACAGGGAAGATTGTACGAGCAGTACTTC. It yields the protein CASSLAQGRLYEQYF. This sequence joins TRBV5-5 and TRBJ2-7; the D gene is possibly TRBD1 (6 bases). Trimming took 0 bases from V and 4 from J, leaving 14 bases between them. The CDR3 is 15 residues long. CDR1 is SGHKS and CDR2 is YYEKEE in the germline V gene (reference sequence).

This chain links TRBV11-3 with TRBJ2-2, with 8 positions matching TRBD1. V gave up 5 bases and J gave up 7 bases; unmatched junction bases: 6. There are 14 residues in the CDR3. CDR1 and CDR2 from the germline V gene are SGHNT and YENEEA. This CDR3 reads CASSPQGAHGELFF. The DNA for the CDR3 is TGTGCCAGCAGCCCTCAGGGGGCCCACGGGGAGCTGTTTTTT.

This clone was observed a handful of times. This sequence joins TRBV18 and TRBJ2-3, with TRBD2 identical over 7 bases. Germline values: CDR1 KGHSH, CDR2 LQKENI. This CDR3 is built from 16 residues. Trimming at V came to 4 bases and at J to 2 bases, leaving 9 bases not matched to a gene. The CDR3 sequence: CASSRTASGTTDTQYF. For the CDR3, the DNA is TGTGCCAGCTCACGAACCGCTAGCGGTACCACAGATACGCAGTATTTT.

Worth noting for this clone: The junction and the germline gene differ at one end; a read error may be behind it. The chain employs TRBV4-1 and TRBJ1-2; 9 nucleotides match TRBD1. This CDR3 is built from 15 residues. Germline V gene sequence: CDR1 MGHRA, CDR2 YSYEKL. The chain's CDR3 is CASSQGTGQNYGYTF. CDR3 DNA sequence: TGTGCCAGCAGCCAGGGGACAGGGCAAAACTATGGCTACACCTTC.

This clone was found many times. V gene TRBV28 combines with J gene TRBJ2-4; weak D call: TRBD2 (5 bases). Germline CDR1 and CDR2: MDHEN and SYDVKM. Deletions cut 2 bases from V and 1 base from J, with 21 bases between. The CDR3 loop spans 19 amino acids. The CDR3 DNA reads as TGTGCCAGCAGTTTAACGTTTCGGAGGTCTATTGTGGCCAAAAACATTCAGTACTTC. Protein: CASSLTFRRSIVAKNIQYF.

The chain combines TRBV12-5 with TRBJ2-2, with D perhaps matching TRBD1 (6 bases). The V end lost 0 bases, the J end lost 4 bases, and 12 bases lay between the germline ends. Germline V gives CDR1 LGHNT, CDR2 FRNRAP. CDR3 length: 16 amino acids. Here the CDR3 DNA reads TGTGCTAGTGGTTTGGTACAGGGTTTCTCCACCGGGGAGCTGTTTTTT. Translated: CASGLVQGFSTGELFF. Complete variable domain (other parts from reference TRBV12-5 and TRBJ2-2): DARVTQTPRHKVTEMGQEVTMRCQPILGHNTVFWYRQTMMQGLELLAYFRNRAPLDDSGMPKDRFSAEMPDATLATLKIQPSEPRDSAVYFCASGLVQGFSTGELFFGEGSRLTVL.

As regards this clone: One junction end does not reproduce the germline sequence, and a read error may be involved. This chain links TRBV5-6 with TRBJ2-7, with D maybe TRBD1 (6 bases). The CDR3 loop spans 11 amino acids. Germline lookup yields CDR1 SGHDT and CDR2 YYEEEE. The CDR3 protein is CASSSSGTPHF. The CDR3 DNA follows: TGTGCCAGCAGCTCCTCCGGGACACCCCACTTC. Looking up the rest from reference TRBV5-6 and TRBJ2-7 gives the full variable domain: DAGVTQSPTHLIKTRGQQVTLRCSPKSGHDTVSWYQQALGQGPQFIFQYYEEEERQRGNFPDRFSGHQFPNYSSELNVNALLLGDSALYLCASSSSGTPHFGPGTRLTVT.

This chain uses TRBV11-2 with TRBJ1-1; D is unclear. The CDR3 sequence is 12 residues long. The V gene's germline CDR1 is SGHAT and CDR2 FQNNGV. V lost 5 bases and J 0 bases, leaving 4 bases between the germline ends. The CDR3 loop is CASSTMNTEAFF. CDR3 bases: TGTGCCAGCAGCACGATGAACACTGAAGCTTTCTTT.

This clone has more than one count but fewer than ten. The V gene is TRBV11-3, the J gene TRBJ2-6; no clear D. The V gene lost 3 bases and the J gene lost 3 bases, with 0 bases spanning the gap. Germline assignment: CDR1 SGHNT and CDR2 YENEEA. The CDR3 is 12 residues long. Here the CDR3 reads CASSFGANVLTF. CDR3 in DNA: TGTGCCAGCAGCTTTGGGGCCAACGTCCTGACTTTC.

V gene TRBV28 combines with J gene TRBJ1-6; D call uncertain. V was trimmed by 1 base and J by 11 bases, leaving 9 bases between them. This CDR3 comprises 13 residues. The germline gives CDR1 MDHEN, CDR2 SYDVKM. CDR3 region: CASSLLDAAPLHF. CDR3 nucleotides: TGTGCCAGCAGTTTATTAGACGCGGCACCCCTCCACTTT.